This T cell receptor beta chain was recovered during a study of T cells and copy number aberrations in small-cell lung cancer (dated by TCRdb to the early 2020s). Regarding the research as a whole: TCR repertoire sequencing was paired with whole-exome sequencing of the same tumor regions to relate T cell metrics to mutations and copy number aberrations. Tumor TCR data were available for about 17 patients, and TCR data from both tumor and normal tissue were available for roughly 15 patients.

Patients with limited-stage small-cell lung cancer who underwent surgical resection in Hangzhou, China, between the late 2000s and the early 2020s were included as donors. All donors had upfront surgery without preoperative chemotherapy or radiotherapy, and none received immunotherapy before or after surgery. All 19 patients in the sequenced cohort were smokers or heavy second-hand smokers. Adjacent normal lung tissue was taken at least 2 cm away from the tumor margin, and two pathologists confirmed morphologically that the tissue was free of malignant cells. To characterize heterogeneity of the T cell repertoire, the study applied multi-region TCR-beta sequencing to resected limited-stage small-cell lung cancers and to tumor-adjacent lung tissue. Genomic DNA was extracted from FFPE tissue using the AllPrep DNA/RNA FFPE Kit (Qiagen). On this clone itself: Its recognized antigen is unknown. Base qualities were left out, and no much larger clone turns up one base away. The sample carries other DNA sequences with the same CDR3.

General findings and caveats noted by the study authors: Every specimen was formalin-fixed paraffin-embedded tissue, a material known to introduce sequencing artifacts. Tumors had lower T-cell density, richness and clonality than adjacent lung tissue, though the difference in density was not significant. Because surgical resection is uncommon in small-cell lung cancer, the study was limited by a small sample size, and the findings need validation.

TCR-beta CDR3 regions were amplified from genomic DNA with the immunoSEQ hsTCRB Kit using multiplexed V- and J-gene primers. Unique DNA barcodes were added in a second PCR, and the samples were pooled together with a negative control and a positive control. Pooled TCR-beta libraries were sequenced on an Illumina MiSeq with a 150-cycle paired-end protocol. Processing in the source paper ran as follows. Adaptive Biotechnologies processed the raw sequencing data and produced a report containing normalized, annotated TCR-beta repertoires. T-cell density was computed as TCR-beta templates normalized to usable DNA, which was estimated by amplifying housekeeping genes. Richness was defined as the count of unique rearrangements, and clonality was defined as 1 minus Pielou's evenness. TCRdb limited this immuneACCESS table to in-frame rearrangements with V and J called. A share of clones is missing; checked studies link under half to unresolved V genes, and the rest is unexplained. From that table come the V and J calls and clone size; the DNA was used to work out D and trimming. A total of a few hundred clones appear in this sample, 80% to 90% of them only once. The ten largest clones take up approximately 6% of the sample.

The CDR3 numbers 16 residues from cysteine through phenylalanine. CDR3 DNA only is kept here, 48 bases in frame from base 1. Per the germline V gene, SGHVS is the CDR1 and FQNEAQ is the CDR2. A distance of 16 bases separates the germline ends of V and J, which lose 2 bases and 3 bases respectively. The sequenced sample consisted of normal tissue next to the tumor. This chain is built from TRBV7-8 and TRBJ2-5; confidence is insufficient to name the D gene. The receptor's source is a man aged 60 to 75 with small cell lung cancer. The CDR3 loop reads CASSLFKILGEETQYF. The nucleotides are TGTGCCAGCAGCTTATTTAAAATTTTAGGAGAAGAGACCCAGTACTTC.